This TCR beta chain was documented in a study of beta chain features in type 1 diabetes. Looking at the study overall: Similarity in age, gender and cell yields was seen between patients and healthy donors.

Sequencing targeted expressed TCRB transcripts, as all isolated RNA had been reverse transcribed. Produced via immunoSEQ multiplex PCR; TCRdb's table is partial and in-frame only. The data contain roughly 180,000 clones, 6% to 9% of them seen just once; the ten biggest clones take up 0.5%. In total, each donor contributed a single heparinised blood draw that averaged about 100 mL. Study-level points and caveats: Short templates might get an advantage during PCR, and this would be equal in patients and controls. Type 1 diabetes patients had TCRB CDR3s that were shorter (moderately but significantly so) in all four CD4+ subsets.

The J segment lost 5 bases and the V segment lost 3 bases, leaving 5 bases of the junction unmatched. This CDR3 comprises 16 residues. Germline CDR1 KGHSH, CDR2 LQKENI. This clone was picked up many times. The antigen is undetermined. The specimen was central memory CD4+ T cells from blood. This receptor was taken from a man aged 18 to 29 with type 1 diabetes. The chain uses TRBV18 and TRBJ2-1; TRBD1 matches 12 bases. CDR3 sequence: CASSPPGQGANNEQFF. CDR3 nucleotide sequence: TGTGCCAGCTCACCCCCGGGACAGGGGGCCAACAATGAGCAGTTCTTC.